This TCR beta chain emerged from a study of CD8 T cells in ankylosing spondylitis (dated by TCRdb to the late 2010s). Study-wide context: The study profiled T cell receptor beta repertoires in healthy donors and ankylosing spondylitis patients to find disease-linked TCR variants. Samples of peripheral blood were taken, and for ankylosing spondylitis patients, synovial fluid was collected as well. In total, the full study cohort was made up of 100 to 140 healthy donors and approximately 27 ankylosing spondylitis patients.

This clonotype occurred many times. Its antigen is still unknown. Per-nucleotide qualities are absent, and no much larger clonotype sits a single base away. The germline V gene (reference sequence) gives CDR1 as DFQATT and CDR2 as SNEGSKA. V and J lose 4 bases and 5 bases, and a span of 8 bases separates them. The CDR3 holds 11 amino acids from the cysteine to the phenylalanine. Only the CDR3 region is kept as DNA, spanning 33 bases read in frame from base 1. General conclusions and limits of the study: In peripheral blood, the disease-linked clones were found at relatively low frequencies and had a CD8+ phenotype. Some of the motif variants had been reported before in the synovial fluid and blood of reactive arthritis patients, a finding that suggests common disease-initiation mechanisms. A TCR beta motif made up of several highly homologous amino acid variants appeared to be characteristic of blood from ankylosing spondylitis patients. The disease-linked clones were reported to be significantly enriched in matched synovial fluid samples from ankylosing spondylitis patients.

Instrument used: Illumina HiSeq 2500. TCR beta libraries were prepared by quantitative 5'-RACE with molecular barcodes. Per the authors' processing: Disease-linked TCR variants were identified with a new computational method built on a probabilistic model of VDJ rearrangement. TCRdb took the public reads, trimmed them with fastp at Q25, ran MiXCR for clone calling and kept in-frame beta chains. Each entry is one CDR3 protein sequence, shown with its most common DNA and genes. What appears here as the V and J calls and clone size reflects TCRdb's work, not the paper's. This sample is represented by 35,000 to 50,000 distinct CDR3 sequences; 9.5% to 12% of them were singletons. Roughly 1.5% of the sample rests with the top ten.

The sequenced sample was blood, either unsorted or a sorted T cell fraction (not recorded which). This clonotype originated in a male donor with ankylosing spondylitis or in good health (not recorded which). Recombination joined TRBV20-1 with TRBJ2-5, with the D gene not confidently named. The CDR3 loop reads CSAMGVETQYF. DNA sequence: TGCAGTGCTATGGGTGTGGAGACCCAGTACTTC.